The 26 T cell receptor beta chains in this list originate from one sample, sequenced in a study of blood T cell repertoires in COVID-19. Here immunoSEQ multiplex PCR was the method, and the copy in TCRdb shows in-frame clones only, minus some. The data hold 250,000 to 300,000 clones, with around 83% observed a single time. The sequencing input was peripheral blood. The origin of the receptors is a man aged 18 to 30 with active or convalescent COVID-19.

This clone was seen many times. This rearrangement joins TRBV7-9 to TRBJ2-5, with 7 bases identical to TRBD1. From germline, CDR1 is SEHNR and CDR2 FQNEAQ (reference sequence). The V segment lost 3 bases and the J segment 4 bases; nucleotides outside the gene matches: 2. There are 13 residues in the CDR3. The CDR3 reads CASSLTGTETQYF. DNA for the CDR3: TGTGCCAGCAGCTTGACAGGGACAGAGACCCAGTACTTC.

The V and J genes are TRBV19 and TRBJ2-1; 14 bases are a match to TRBD2. The CDR3 has 15 residues. Germline CDR1 reads LNHDA; CDR2 reads SQIVND (reference sequence). The J segment lost 9 bases and the V segment lost 5 bases, leaving 6 bases of the junction unmatched. The DNA of the CDR3 is TGTGCCAGTAGTGAGGGACTAGCGGGAGCGGGTGAGCAGTTCTTC. This codes for CASSEGLAGAGEQFF.

The J gene is TRBJ2-7, the V gene TRBV3-1 (or the pseudogene TRBV3-2); 11 bases align to TRBD2. The germline CDR1 and CDR2 sequences are LGHDT and YNNKEL (reference sequence). V was pared by 0 bases and J by 2 bases, with 6 bases of the junction left unmatched. CDR3 size: 17 residues. This CDR3 is CASSQDPSGLAAYEQYF. CDR3 nucleotide sequence: TGTGCCAGCAGCCAAGATCCGTCGGGACTAGCGGCCTACGAGCAGTACTTC.

A single count supports this clone. V and J are TRBV11-2 and TRBJ2-7; 9 bases fit TRBD1. Germline V gene lookup returns CDR1 SGHAT and CDR2 FQNNGV. The CDR3 is made up of 15 amino acids. J was trimmed by 2 bases and V by 5 bases; bases with no gene match: 7. CDR3 in amino acids: CASSTGQGAAYEQYF. The DNA for the CDR3 is TGTGCCAGCAGCACGGGACAGGGCGCCGCCTACGAGCAGTACTTC.

The chain has TRBV4-2 and TRBJ2-5, with D unresolved. The germline V gene encodes CDR1 LGHNA and CDR2 YNFKEQ. There are 15 residues in the CDR3. The V and J ends lost 3 bases and 5 bases respectively, with 16 bases between them. CDR3 amino acids: CASSQGQQTSETQYF. As DNA, the CDR3 is TGTGCCAGCAGCCAGGGCCAACAGACATCGGAGACCCAGTACTTC.

The gene calls are TRBV6-5 and TRBJ2-3, with a possible D match to TRBD2 (7 bases). This CDR3 is built from 14 residues. Germline V gene lookup returns CDR1 MNHEY and CDR2 SVGAGI. The V end was cut by 5 bases, the J end by 5 bases, with 14 bases between. Here the CDR3 reads CASSKGGGGDTQYF. The CDR3 bases are TGTGCCAGCAGTAAGGGGGGGGGAGGAGATACGCAGTATTTT.

This rearrangement joins TRBV11-3 to TRBJ1-1; D is ambiguous. Germline CDR1 and CDR2: SGHNT and YENEEA. This CDR3 has 14 residues. With 1 base removed from V and 4 bases from J, the gap between germline ends came to 10 bases. The CDR3 DNA reads as TGTGCCAGCAGCTTAGTCCGGGGAAGCACTGAAGCTTTCTTT. Its protein is CASSLVRGSTEAFF.

In the case of this clone: This sample includes further DNA sequences coding for the same CDR3. The rearrangement joins TRBV5-1 to TRBJ2-5, with 9 bases that match TRBD1. The CDR3 runs 14 residues. With V trimmed by 1 base and J by 5 bases, 3 bases remained unmatched. The germline V gene encodes CDR1 SGHRS and CDR2 YFSETQ. CDR3 loop: CASSLTGGAETQYF. CDR3 nucleotide sequence: TGCGCCAGCAGCTTGACAGGGGGCGCCGAGACCCAGTACTTC.

The rearrangement links TRBV9 to TRBJ1-6, with a possible D match to TRBD1 (5 bases). Germline CDR1 and CDR2: SGDLS and YYNGEE. The germline V and J ends were trimmed by 3 bases and 5 bases, with 9 bases remaining between them. The CDR3 covers 14 residues. CDR3 loop: CASSEGHNNSPLHF. The CDR3 DNA reads TGTGCCAGCAGCGAAGGACATAATAATTCACCCCTCCACTTT.

As DNA, the CDR3 is TGTGCCACCAGTGACCAGGGACAGAACACAGATACGCAGTATTTT. It codes for CATSDQGQNTDTQYF. J is TRBJ2-3 and V is TRBV24-1, with 7 nucleotides matching TRBD1. CDR3 size: 15 residues. The ends lost 4 bases at V and 2 bases at J; junction bases unmatched: 5. The germline gives CDR1 KGHDR, CDR2 SFDVKD.

The chain has TRBV9 and TRBJ1-5; a weak D match, TRBD1 (5 bases). The CDR3 has 13 residues. The germline CDR1 and CDR2 sequences are SGDLS and YYNGEE. The V end lost 4 bases, the J end lost 4 bases, and 9 bases lay between the germline ends. The CDR3 DNA sequence: TGTGCCAGCAGCCCAGGGTTTAATCAGCCCCAGCATTTT. Its protein product is CASSPGFNQPQHF.

This sequence joins TRBV2 and TRBJ1-6; D not resolved. The germline gives CDR1 SNHLY, CDR2 FYNNEI. V lost 8 bases, J lost 11 bases, and 10 bases lay in between. CDR3 length equals 11 residues. CDR3 in DNA: TGTGCCAGCGGAGTGTCGGCACCCCTCCACTTT. Residues: CASGVSAPLHF.

This clone was detected once. V gene TRBV4-3 combines with J gene TRBJ2-7, with D perhaps matching TRBD1 (5 bases). Germline lookup yields CDR1 LGHNA and CDR2 YSLEER. This CDR3 comprises 15 residues. V was clipped by 0 bases and J by 2 bases, with 11 bases between them. CDR3 sequence (DNA): TGCGCCAGCAGCCAAGACTTGGACACAACCTACGAGCAGTACTTC. Translating gives CASSQDLDTTYEQYF.

J is TRBJ1-2 and V is TRBV27; TRBD1 matches 9 bases. The trim removed 6 bases at V and 8 bases at J, leaving 4 bases unmatched. Looked up from germline, CDR1 is MNHEY and CDR2 is SMNVEV (reference sequence). The CDR3 runs 12 residues. CDR3 bases: TGTGCCAGCAGCCGGGACAGGGCGGGCTACACCTTC. This codes for CASSRDRAGYTF.

DNA for the CDR3: TGTGCCAGCAGTTACTCAAACAGGGGGCTCAATCAGCCCCAGCATTTT. It encodes CASSYSNRGLNQPQHF. The chain uses TRBV6-6 and TRBJ1-5, with 9 bases identical to TRBD1. The CDR3 contains 16 residues. The junction had 3 bases not matched to a gene; V was cut back by 0 bases and J by 3 bases. Looked up from germline, CDR1 is MNHNY and CDR2 is SVGAGI (reference sequence).

The rearrangement joins TRBV10-2 to TRBJ2-6; D unresolved. From germline, CDR1 is WSHSY and CDR2 SAAADI. V lost 7 bases, J lost 3 bases, and 7 bases lay in between. The CDR3 is made up of 13 amino acids. CDR3: CASTSGGANVLTF. CDR3 nucleotides: TGCGCCAGCACCTCGGGTGGGGCCAACGTCCTGACTTTC.

The chain links TRBV7-2 to TRBJ1-5, with 8 bases aligning to TRBD1. J lost 5 bases, V lost 5 bases, and 8 bases had no gene match. The length of the CDR3 is 15 residues. From germline, CDR1 is SGHTA and CDR2 FQGNSA. The CDR3 DNA reads TGTGCCAGCAGCCAAGGCGGACAGGGCGATCAGCCCCAGCATTTT. The encoded protein is CASSQGGQGDQPQHF.

The V gene is TRBV12-5, the J gene TRBJ1-6, with D hard to call. CDR1 is LGHNT, CDR2 FRNRAP, per germline. This CDR3 region has 14 residues. V shed 3 bases and J shed 9 bases, with 12 bases lying between them. The CDR3 region has the DNA TGTGCTAGTGGTTTTGATCTTGTGGCTTCACCCCTCCACTTT. This sequence encodes CASGFDLVASPLHF.

This clone appeared a single time. This chain connects TRBV7-9 to TRBJ1-2, with D tentatively TRBD1 (5 bases). Germline CDR1 SEHNR, CDR2 FQNEAQ (reference sequence). The CDR3 is made up of 13 amino acids. Trimming removed 1 base from V and 7 bases from J, with 10 bases in between. CDR3 region: CASSLGGRAGYTF. CDR3 bases: TGTGCCAGCAGCTTAGGGGGCAGGGCTGGCTACACCTTC.

This clone was recorded only once. The gene calls are TRBV10-3 and TRBJ1-2; D is unclear. Trimming took 2 bases from V and 5 from J, leaving 9 bases between them. Germline assignment: CDR1 ENHRY and CDR2 SYGVKD. The CDR3 totals 13 residues. The CDR3 loop reads CAISENGEYGYTF. Written as DNA, the CDR3 is TGTGCCATCAGTGAGAACGGGGAATATGGCTACACCTTC.

A note on this clone: This sample also contains other DNA sequences that code for the same CDR3. The rearrangement links TRBV4-1 to TRBJ2-7; D not certain. V was cut by 1 base and J by 3 bases, with 10 bases left in between. The CDR3 runs to 14 residues. Germline V gives CDR1 MGHRA, CDR2 YSYEKL. This CDR3 reads CASSQVTGLYEQYF. The CDR3 DNA follows: TGCGCCAGCAGCCAAGTCACGGGTCTCTACGAGCAGTACTTC.

V and J are TRBV30 and TRBJ1-2; possibly TRBD1 for D (5 bases). The CDR3 runs to 14 residues. Trimming took off 3 bases at V and 2 bases at J, with 13 bases between the two ends. CDR1 is GTSNPN and CDR2 is SVGIG in the germline V gene (reference sequence). The CDR3 coding sequence is TGTGCCTGGAGCTGGGGCGGAGCGAACTATGGCTACACCTTC. Translating it yields CAWSWGGANYGYTF.

The rearrangement uses TRBV9 and TRBJ2-3; TRBD2 agrees at 7 bases. The junction had 7 bases not matched to a gene; V was cut back by 0 bases and J by 3 bases. This CDR3 has 16 amino acids. Germline V gives CDR1 SGDLS, CDR2 YYNGEE. In nucleotides, the CDR3 is TGTGCCAGCAGCGTAGCGGGGGGTTTTCAAACAGATACGCAGTATTTT. This codes for CASSVAGGFQTDTQYF.

The genes are TRBV6-5 and TRBJ2-5, with TRBD1 matching over 8 bases. CDR1 MNHEY and CDR2 SVGAGI come from the germline V gene. There are 15 residues in the CDR3. The V and J ends lost 6 bases and 0 bases, in that order; junction bases with no gene match: 6. The CDR3 bases are TGTGCCAGCAGCACAATGGACAGGGACCAAGAGACCCAGTACTTC. Protein: CASSTMDRDQETQYF.

J is TRBJ2-7 and V is TRBV7-9; D gene ambiguous. V was pared by 5 bases and J by 3 bases, with 8 bases between. The V gene's germline CDR1 is SEHNR and CDR2 FQNEAQ (reference sequence). The CDR3 totals 12 residues. The CDR3 spells CASSPGGYEQYF. CDR3 sequence (DNA): TGTGCCAGCAGCCCCGGTGGCTACGAGCAGTACTTC.

This chain joins TRBV15 and TRBJ2-2; D possibly corresponds to TRBD1 (6 bases). CDR1 and CDR2 (germline): LNHNV, YYDKDF (reference sequence). V was trimmed by 5 bases and J by 2 bases, leaving 18 bases between them. The CDR3 totals 17 residues. Here the CDR3 DNA reads TGTGCCACCAGCGGCCCAGGGGTCGCGGCAAACACCGGGGAGCTGTTTTTT. This sequence encodes CATSGPGVAANTGELFF.